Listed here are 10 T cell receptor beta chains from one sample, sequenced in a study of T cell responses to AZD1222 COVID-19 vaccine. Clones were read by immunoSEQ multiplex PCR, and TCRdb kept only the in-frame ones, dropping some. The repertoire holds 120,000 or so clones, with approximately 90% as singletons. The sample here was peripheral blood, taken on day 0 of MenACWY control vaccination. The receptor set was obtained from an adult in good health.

CDR3 amino acids: CASSLGRNALNEQFF. The CDR3 DNA follows: TGCGCCAGCAGCTTGGGCCGTAACGCACTGAATGAGCAGTTCTTC. This sequence joins TRBV5-1 and TRBJ2-1, with D hard to call. The CDR3 is made up of 15 amino acids. Trimming shortened V by 0 bases and J by 7 bases, and 14 bases separated the two germline ends. The germline V gene encodes CDR1 SGHRS and CDR2 YFSETQ. The full variable domain, completed using reference TRBV5-1 and TRBJ2-1, is KAGVTQTPRYLIKTRGQQVTLSCSPISGHRSVSWYQQTPGQGLQFLFEYFSETQRNKGNFPGRFSGRQFSNSRSEMNVSTLELGDSALYLCASSLGRNALNEQFFGPGTRLTVL.

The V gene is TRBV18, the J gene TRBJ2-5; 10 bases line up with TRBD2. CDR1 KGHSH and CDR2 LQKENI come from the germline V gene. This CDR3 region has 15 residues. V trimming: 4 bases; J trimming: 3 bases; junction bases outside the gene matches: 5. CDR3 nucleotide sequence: TGTGCCAGCTCACAGTGGACTAGCGGAAAAGAGACCCAGTACTTC. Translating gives CASSQWTSGKETQYF.

In nucleotides, the CDR3 is TGTGCCAGCAGTGAGACAGGGGTAAATAATTCACCCCTCCACTTT. This encodes CASSETGVNNSPLHF. The V gene is TRBV2, the J gene TRBJ1-6; 8 bases map to TRBD1. The trim removed 3 bases at V and 5 bases at J, leaving 3 bases unmatched. Germline CDR1 is SNHLY and CDR2 is FYNNEI. The CDR3 is 15 residues long.

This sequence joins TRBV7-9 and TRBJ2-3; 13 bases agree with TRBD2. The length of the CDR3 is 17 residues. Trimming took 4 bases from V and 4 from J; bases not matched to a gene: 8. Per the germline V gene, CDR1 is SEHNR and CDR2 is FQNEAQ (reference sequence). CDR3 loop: CASSSRRTSGRSDTQYF. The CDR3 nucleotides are TGTGCCAGCAGCTCTCGTCGGACTAGCGGGAGATCAGATACGCAGTATTTT.

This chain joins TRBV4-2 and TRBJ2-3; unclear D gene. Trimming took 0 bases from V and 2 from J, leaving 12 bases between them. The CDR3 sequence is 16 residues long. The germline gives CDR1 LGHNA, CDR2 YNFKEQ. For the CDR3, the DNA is TGTGCCAGCAGCCAAGAGGCCAGATATTACACAGATACGCAGTATTTT. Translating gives CASSQEARYYTDTQYF.

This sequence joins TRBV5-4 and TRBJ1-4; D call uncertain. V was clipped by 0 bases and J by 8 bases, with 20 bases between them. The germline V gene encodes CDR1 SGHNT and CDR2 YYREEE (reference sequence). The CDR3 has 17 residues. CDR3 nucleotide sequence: TGTGCCAGCAGCTTGGTATTGGCAGGAGCCGGTGGGGAAAAACTGTTTTTT. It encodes CASSLVLAGAGGEKLFF.

The CDR3 coding sequence is TGTGCCAGCAATGCTGAAGGGACCCAGCATTTT. Its protein is CASNAEGTQHF. The chain uses TRBV28 and TRBJ1-5; D is ambiguous. This CDR3 has 11 amino acids. Germline V gene data show CDR1 as MDHEN and CDR2 as SYDVKM. V lost 7 bases and J lost 11, with 12 bases in between.

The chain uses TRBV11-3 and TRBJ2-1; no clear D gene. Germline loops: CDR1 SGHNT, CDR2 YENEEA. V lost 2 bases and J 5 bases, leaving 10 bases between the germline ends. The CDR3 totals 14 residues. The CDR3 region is CASSLQEDNNEQFF. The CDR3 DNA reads TGTGCCAGCAGCTTACAGGAAGACAACAATGAGCAGTTCTTC.

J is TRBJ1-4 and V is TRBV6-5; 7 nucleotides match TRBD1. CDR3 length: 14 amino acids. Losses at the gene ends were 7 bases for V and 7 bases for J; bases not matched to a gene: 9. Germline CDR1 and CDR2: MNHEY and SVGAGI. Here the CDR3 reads CASMIRRGREKLFF. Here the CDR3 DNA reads TGTGCCAGCATGATTCGTAGGGGGCGTGAAAAACTGTTTTTT.

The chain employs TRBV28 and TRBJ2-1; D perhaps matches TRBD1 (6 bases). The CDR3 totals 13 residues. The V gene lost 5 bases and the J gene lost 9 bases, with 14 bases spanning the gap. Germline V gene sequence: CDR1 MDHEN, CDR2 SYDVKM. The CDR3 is CASSQNRELEQFF. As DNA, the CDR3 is TGTGCCAGCAGTCAGAACAGGGAGCTTGAGCAGTTCTTC.